This T cell receptor (beta chain) stems from a study of T cells in localized non-small cell lung cancer. Sequencing was performed with immunoSEQ multiplex PCR; in TCRdb, only in-frame clones are kept and a portion is missing. The sample records 55,000 to 65,000 clones, 85% to 90% being singletons. Notes on this clone: No antigen is known for it.

Study observations and caveats: Only one tumor region was sequenced, so heterogeneity remains possible. Tumor showed lower T cell clonality than uninvolved adjacent lung, where it was highest.

The CDR3 length is 13 residues. The V gene end was trimmed by 4 bases and the J gene end by 2 bases; junction bases not matched to a gene: 3. CDR1 SQVTM and CDR2 ANQGSEA come from the germline V gene. The sequence came from a man between 35 and 75 years old with stage I squamous cell lung carcinoma. The chain carries TRBV29-1 and TRBJ2-7, with 9 positions matching TRBD1. The sample consisted of peripheral blood, taken before any cancer treatment. The CDR3 sequence is CSVGRTGAYEQYF. In nucleotides, the CDR3 is TGCAGCGTTGGTAGGACAGGGGCCTACGAGCAGTACTTC.